The sequence of this TCR beta chain was determined in a study of identical twins (dated by TCRdb to the mid-2010s). About the investigation overall: To test whether fetal clonotypes persist, this study deep-sequenced TCR alpha and beta repertoires from monozygotic twins, from unrelated adults of various ages, and from cord blood. To rule out contamination, the twin experiments were replicated at different times with different library preparation protocols. Results the study describes overall, beyond this receptor: Out-of-frame TCR alpha sequences shared between twins showed an excess of low generation-probability sequences compared with coincidental sharing between unrelated individuals. Zero-insertion analyses could be partly confounded by invariant T cells such as MAIT and iNKT, although diverse VJ usage argued against such confounding for most clonotypes. Recombination models systematically underestimated out-of-frame TCR alpha sharing in monozygotic twins but agreed with sharing between unrelated individuals. Fewer insertions were carried by abundant cord blood beta clonotypes; a weaker similar trend was observed in young adult naive repertoires, while no such trend was observed in memory repertoires. Because the same donors could not be followed over many years, conclusions were based on cross-sectional statistical analysis. Excess twin sharing in beta out-of-frame sequences was weaker because fewer shared sequences lowered the signal-to-noise ratio.

There are many counts of this clonotype. Its binding antigen is unknown. The sample holds no much larger clone one base away, and base qualities are not on file. V loses 3 bases of germline sequence and J loses 5 bases, and the interval between the two ends is 9 bases. The CDR3 runs 13 amino acids, cysteine and phenylalanine included. Kept here is only the CDR3 DNA, which spans 39 bases and is read in frame from base 1. Libraries came from 5' RACE. The instrument given in TCRdb is Illumina HiSeq 2000. A universal primer binding site was introduced by template switching, and a unique molecular identifier was present in the final cDNA, enabling accurate counting of TCR cDNA molecules. Specific primers in the conserved constant-segment region were used to synthesize first-strand cDNA for TCR alpha and beta chains. To control for contamination, every cDNA library was double barcoded, receiving both a SMART-Mk sample barcode and Illumina barcodes. Two successive PCR steps introduced TruSeq adapter sequences along with Illumina sample barcodes. The TCR alpha and beta cDNA libraries were sequenced on the Illumina HiSeq platform using custom primers. For the original study's pipeline: Raw reads were processed with MiGEC to extract unique molecular identifiers, and MiXCR was used to determine CDR3 positions. For each individual, recombination models were inferred using an EM algorithm with the repgenHMM and IGoR tools. The analysis of shared clonotypes was done with the tcR package in R, with sharing normalized by the product of cloneset sizes. Out-of-frame nonproductive sequences were analyzed to study raw recombination free of thymic and clonal selection effects. TCRdb reworked the public reads: Q25 trimming with fastp, MiXCR clone assembly, productive beta chains retained. CDR3 protein duplicates are merged, each entry listing the most common genes and DNA. The V and J calls follow TCRdb's processing rather than the paper's. Present in this sample are approximately 140,000 distinct CDR3 sequences, around 3.6% of which were seen just once. In total, the top ten clones hold approximately 7.7% of the sample.

Every donor was a healthy Caucasian. Miltenyi CD45RO+ enrichment and human naive T-cell isolation kits were used to isolate memory (CD45RO+) and naive T cells from PBMC. The sequenced material came from memory T cells sorted from blood. Explained via the paper, the cell subset or site label denotes: CD45RO+ enriched T cells. The TCR sequence derives from a man between 18 and 29 years old in good health. The sequence joins TRBV12-3 or TRBV12-4 to TRBJ2-3, with an unclear D gene assignment. The CDR3 reads CASSLSPRDTQYF. The nucleotide sequence reads TGTGCCAGCAGTTTGTCTCCCCGAGATACGCAGTATTTT.